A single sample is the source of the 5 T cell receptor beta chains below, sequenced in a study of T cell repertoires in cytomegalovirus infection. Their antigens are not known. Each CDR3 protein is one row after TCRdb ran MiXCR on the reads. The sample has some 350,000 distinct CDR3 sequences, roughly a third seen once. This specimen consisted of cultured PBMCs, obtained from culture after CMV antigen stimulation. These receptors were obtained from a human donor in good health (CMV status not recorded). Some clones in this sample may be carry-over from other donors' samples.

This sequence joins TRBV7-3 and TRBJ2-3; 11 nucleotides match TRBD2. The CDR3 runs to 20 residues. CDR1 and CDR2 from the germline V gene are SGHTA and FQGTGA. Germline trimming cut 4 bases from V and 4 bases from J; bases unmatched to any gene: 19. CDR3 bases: TGTGCCAGCAGCTCTCGACTAGCGGGACGAGCCACCGCCCCCGCAGATACGCAGTATTTT. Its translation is CASSSRLAGRATAPADTQYF.

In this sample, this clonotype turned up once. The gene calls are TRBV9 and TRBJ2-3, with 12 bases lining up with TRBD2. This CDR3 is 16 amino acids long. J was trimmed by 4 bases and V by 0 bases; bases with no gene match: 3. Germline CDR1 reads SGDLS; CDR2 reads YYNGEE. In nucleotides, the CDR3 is TGTGCCAGCAGCGTAGGTCTAGCGGGAGGGGCAGATACGCAGTATTTT. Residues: CASSVGLAGGADTQYF.

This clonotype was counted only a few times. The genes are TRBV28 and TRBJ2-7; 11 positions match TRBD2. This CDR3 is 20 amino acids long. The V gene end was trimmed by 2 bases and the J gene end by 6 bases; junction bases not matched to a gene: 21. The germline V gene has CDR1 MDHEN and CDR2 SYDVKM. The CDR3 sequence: CASSLIALQTSGTRIGEQYF. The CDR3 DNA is TGTGCCAGCAGTTTAATAGCATTGCAGACTAGCGGGACCCGTATAGGCGAGCAGTACTTC.

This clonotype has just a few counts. CDR3 coding DNA: TGTGCCAGCAGCTTAGCCCAGGGGGGTTACAATGAGCAGTTCTTC. Translation: CASSLAQGGYNEQFF. The J gene is TRBJ2-1, the V gene TRBV7-8; weak D call: TRBD1 (7 bases). The CDR3 totals 15 residues. Between the trimmed V and J ends, which lost 0 bases and 4 bases, there was a span of 10 bases. The V gene's germline CDR1 is SGHVS and CDR2 FQNEAQ.

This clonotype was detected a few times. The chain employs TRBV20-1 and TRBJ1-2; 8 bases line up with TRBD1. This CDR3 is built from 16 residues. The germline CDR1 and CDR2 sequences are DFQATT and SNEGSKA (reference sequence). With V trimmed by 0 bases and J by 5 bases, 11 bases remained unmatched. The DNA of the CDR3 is TGCAGTGCTAGAGATAATTTCGGCAGGGGGCTTTATGGCTACACCTTC. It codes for CSARDNFGRGLYGYTF.